The sequence of this TCR beta chain was determined in a study of OX40 agonist ivuxolimab in advanced cancers. Study-wide context: Partial responses were achieved by three patients, one with hepatocellular carcinoma and two with cutaneous melanoma.

Patients were ruled out by autoimmune disease history or systemic immunosuppression. Peripheral blood came from all dose cohorts at three timepoints. The data were produced by immunoSEQ multiplex PCR, yet TCRdb's version contains in-frame clones alone and is incomplete. The profile shows over 30,000 clones, 82% of them singletons. V was trimmed by 4 bases and J by 8 bases, leaving 8 bases between them. The germline CDR1 and CDR2 sequences are SGHTA and FQGTGA. The CDR3 contains 12 residues. This clone has a single count. The chain employs TRBV7-3 and TRBJ2-2; D remains ambiguous. Sequences were derived from CD4+ or CD8+ T cells sorted from blood, sampled in a trial of the OX40 agonist ivuxolimab. The source is an adult with an advanced solid tumor such as melanoma, head and neck, liver or kidney cancer. The CDR3 is CASSSFLGELFF. CDR3 in DNA: TGTGCCAGCAGCTCGTTCCTTGGGGAGCTGTTTTTT.